This T cell receptor (beta chain) came from a study of blood T cells in healthy people across ages. This clonotype was picked up a small number of times. Its antigen is not known. Study results and caveats: Investigators viewed diversity estimates from one million T cells as underestimates, the study reported.

PCR was performed a second time for roughly 7 to 11 cycles using a sample-barcoded 5' primer and a J-beta primer mix. TCRdb re-called the 5' RACE reads through MiXCR, storing one row per CDR3 protein. The sample yields some 1.8 million distinct CDR3 sequences, 35% to 50% seen once. Each sample yielded at least 6 micrograms of PBMC total RNA. The CDR3 totals 14 residues. V lost 2 bases, J lost 8 bases, and 4 bases stayed unmatched. Germline CDR1 reads MDHEN; CDR2 reads SYDVKM. The receptor was isolated from a human donor in good health. Specimen: blood. This sequence joins TRBV28 and TRBJ2-3; 10 nucleotides align to TRBD2. The CDR3 DNA follows: TGTGCCAGCAGTTTAGTAGCGGGGGGAGGTACGCAGTATTTT. Amino acid sequence: CASSLVAGGGTQYF.